One sample yielded the 12 T cell receptor beta chains listed below, sequenced in a study of cytomegalovirus exposure and HLA in healthy donors. Both 60 Vbeta primers and 13 Jbeta primers went into the PCR. Libraries were prepared by immunoSEQ multiplex PCR; TCRdb keeps only in-frame clonotypes and omits some of them. This table holds 150,000 to 200,000 clones, around 76% found once. Sequenced sample: PBMCs. These receptors all stem from a man aged 35 to 55 in good health and CMV-seronegative.

This chain connects TRBV10-3 to TRBJ2-2, with 10 bases fitting TRBD1. The CDR3 loop spans 15 amino acids. After removal of 8 bases from V and 6 bases from J, the junction contained 9 bases not matched to a gene. The germline gives CDR1 ENHRY, CDR2 SYGVKD. In DNA form, the CDR3 reads TGTGCCATCTATAAGGGACAGGGGATGGCCGGGGAGCTGTTTTTT. This gives the protein CAIYKGQGMAGELFF.

The chain recombines TRBV7-9 with TRBJ2-7; TRBD1 matches 8 bases. From germline, CDR1 is SEHNR and CDR2 FQNEAQ (reference sequence). The CDR3 sequence is 12 residues long. The CDR3 bases are TGTTCCAGCAGCCGGACAGGGTACGAGCAGTACGTC. The encoded protein is CSSSRTGYEQYV.

V usage is TRBV5-5 and J usage is TRBJ2-7, with D possibly being TRBD2 (5 bases). The CDR3 is made up of 15 amino acids. The ends were cut back, 4 bases at V and 3 bases at J, with 17 bases in the middle. Germline-derived CDR1 and CDR2 are SGHKS and YYEKEE (reference sequence). DNA for the CDR3: TGTGCCAGCAGCCCCCCGGGGTTCGTAGACTACGAGCAGTACTTC. This gives the protein CASSPPGFVDYEQYF.

A note on this clone: In the same sample, other DNA sequences code for this CDR3. V and J are TRBV30 and TRBJ2-2; tentative D call: TRBD1 (6 bases). The CDR3 length is 12 residues. The V end lost 3 bases, the J end lost 8 bases, and 10 bases lay between the germline ends. Germline V lookup: CDR1 GTSNPN, CDR2 SVGIG (reference sequence). The CDR3 is CAWSAGTGELFF. Here the CDR3 DNA reads TGTGCCTGGAGCGCAGGGACAGGGGAGCTGTTTTTT.

The chain links TRBV6-1 to TRBJ1-5; tentatively, D is TRBD1 (5 bases). CDR1 and CDR2 (germline): MNHNS, SASEGT. With 5 bases removed from V and 5 bases from J, the gap between germline ends came to 13 bases. This CDR3 comprises 14 residues. CDR3 in DNA: TGTGCCAGCAGTCCCCGGGGGGGGTATCAGCCCCAGCATTTT. Translated, it gives CASSPRGGYQPQHF.

This clone was recorded once. The chain combines TRBV7-9 with TRBJ2-7; 7 positions agree with TRBD2. The trim removed 2 bases at V and 5 bases at J, leaving 6 bases unmatched. The CDR3 has 14 amino acids. The V gene's germline CDR1 is SEHNR and CDR2 FQNEAQ (reference sequence). The CDR3, as DNA: TGTGCCAGCAGCTTACAGAGCCGGGGGGACGAGCAGTACTTC. It codes for CASSLQSRGDEQYF.

The genes are TRBV5-5 and TRBJ2-7; TRBD2 matches at 12 bases. The V gene's germline CDR1 is SGHKS and CDR2 YYEKEE (reference sequence). With V trimmed by 6 bases and J by 0 bases, 1 base remained unmatched. This CDR3 spans 14 amino acids. In DNA, the CDR3 is TGTGCCAGCATGACTAGCGGGAGCTCCTACGAGCAGTACTTC. This sequence encodes CASMTSGSSYEQYF.

The chain has TRBV14 and TRBJ1-2; D is ambiguous. The CDR3 sequence is 15 residues long. Trimming pared 0 bases from V and 4 bases from J, leaving 12 bases between. Germline V lookup: CDR1 SGHDN, CDR2 FVKESK. CDR3 sequence reads: CASSQDVAGSYGYTF. In nucleotides, the CDR3 is TGTGCCAGCAGCCAAGATGTGGCGGGCTCCTATGGCTACACCTTC.

The genes are TRBV6-6 and TRBJ2-1; TRBD2 agrees at 9 bases. Unmatched junction bases numbered 5, after V lost 8 bases and J lost 0 bases. CDR1 MNHNY and CDR2 SVGAGI come from the germline V gene (reference sequence). CDR3 length: 15 residues. The CDR3 loop reads CASGKTSGSYNEQFF. CDR3 DNA: TGTGCCAGCGGAAAGACTAGCGGCTCCTACAATGAGCAGTTCTTC.

V usage is TRBV7-6 and J usage is TRBJ2-7; D unclear. Trimming shortened V by 2 bases and J by 0 bases, and 5 bases separated the two germline ends. The CDR3 sequence is 13 residues long. Germline V gene sequence: CDR1 SGHVS, CDR2 FNYEAQ. CDR3 nucleotides: TGTGCCAGCAGCTTACCCGGCTCCTACGAGCAGTACTTC. It translates to CASSLPGSYEQYF.

The chain couples TRBV7-9 to TRBJ2-7; D perhaps matches TRBD1 (5 bases). The CDR3 is 13 residues long. Trimming took 5 bases from V and 4 from J, leaving 12 bases between them. Germline CDR1 is SEHNR and CDR2 is FQNEAQ (reference sequence). The CDR3 DNA follows: TGTGCCAGCAGCCCTTTAGGGGAATACGAGCAGTACTTC. Translated, it gives CASSPLGEYEQYF.

The rearrangement uses TRBV4-1 and TRBJ2-1, with D uncertain. Germline V CDR1 and CDR2: MGHRA, YSYEKL. This CDR3 has 13 residues. Trimming left V 0 bases short and J 6 bases short, with 6 bases between. CDR3 in DNA: TGCGCCAGCAGCCAAGAAATCGTCAATGAGCAGTTCTTC. As protein: CASSQEIVNEQFF.